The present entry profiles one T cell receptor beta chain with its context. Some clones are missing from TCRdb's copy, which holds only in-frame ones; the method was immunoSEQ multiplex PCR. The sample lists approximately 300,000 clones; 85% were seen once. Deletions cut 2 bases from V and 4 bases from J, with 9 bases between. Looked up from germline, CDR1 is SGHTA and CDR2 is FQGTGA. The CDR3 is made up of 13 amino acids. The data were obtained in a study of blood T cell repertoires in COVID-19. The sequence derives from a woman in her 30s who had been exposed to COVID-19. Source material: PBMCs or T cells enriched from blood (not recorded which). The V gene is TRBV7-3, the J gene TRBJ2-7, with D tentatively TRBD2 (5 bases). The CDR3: CASSLGEGYEQYF. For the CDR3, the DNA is TGTGCCAGCAGCTTAGGCGAGGGATACGAGCAGTACTTC.